A single sample is the source of the 4 T cell receptor beta chains below, sequenced in a study of T cells in Graves' hyperthyroidism and ophthalmopathy. What was amplified from RNA transcripts were TCR beta CDR3 regions. The HTBI primer set drove a first-round RT-PCR of the TCR CDR3. TCRdb re-analysed the multiplex PCR reads in MiXCR, keeping a single row per CDR3 protein. The data contain fewer than 200,000 distinct CDR3 sequences, 9.4% of them singletons. The source material was blood. These TCRs come from a woman under 30 with Graves' hyperthyroidism that later progressed to Graves' ophthalmopathy.

This clonotype was seen many times. The J gene is TRBJ1-1, the V gene TRBV7-8; unclear D gene. Germline loops: CDR1 SGHVS, CDR2 FQNEAQ. Trimming left V 3 bases short and J 6 bases short, with 8 bases between. The CDR3 extends over 12 amino acids. The CDR3 protein is CASSFARSEAFF. CDR3 nucleotide sequence: TGTGCCAGCAGCTTCGCCCGCTCTGAAGCTTTCTTT.

This clonotype was seen at least ten times. As DNA, the CDR3 is TGCAGTGCTAGTACGGGAGGGCCAGACGAGCAGTACTTC. Translated, it gives CSASTGGPDEQYF. The V gene is TRBV20-1, the J gene TRBJ2-7, with 8 bases identical to TRBD2. Germline CDR1 DFQATT, CDR2 SNEGSKA (reference sequence). The CDR3 contains 13 residues. V lost 3 bases, J lost 5 bases, and 6 bases stayed unmatched.

This clonotype was counted at least ten times. The CDR3 loop is CASIPRGATGDEQFF. Written as DNA, the CDR3 is TGTGCCAGTATCCCCAGAGGGGCAACGGGAGATGAGCAGTTCTTC. This chain connects TRBV19 to TRBJ2-1; tentative D call: TRBD2 (6 bases). The CDR3 covers 15 residues. CDR1 LNHDA and CDR2 SQIVND come from the germline V gene (reference sequence). V lost 7 bases and J lost 8, with 21 bases in between.

The table lists this clonotype with a few counts. V usage is TRBV3-1 and J usage is TRBJ2-7; D is unresolved. This CDR3 is built from 15 residues. Germline V gene lookup returns CDR1 LGHDT and CDR2 YNNKEL (reference sequence). The V and J ends lost 0 bases and 6 bases respectively, with 15 bases between them. The CDR3: CASSQEVMSGREQYF. Here the CDR3 DNA reads TGTGCCAGCAGCCAAGAAGTAATGTCCGGCCGCGAGCAGTACTTC.